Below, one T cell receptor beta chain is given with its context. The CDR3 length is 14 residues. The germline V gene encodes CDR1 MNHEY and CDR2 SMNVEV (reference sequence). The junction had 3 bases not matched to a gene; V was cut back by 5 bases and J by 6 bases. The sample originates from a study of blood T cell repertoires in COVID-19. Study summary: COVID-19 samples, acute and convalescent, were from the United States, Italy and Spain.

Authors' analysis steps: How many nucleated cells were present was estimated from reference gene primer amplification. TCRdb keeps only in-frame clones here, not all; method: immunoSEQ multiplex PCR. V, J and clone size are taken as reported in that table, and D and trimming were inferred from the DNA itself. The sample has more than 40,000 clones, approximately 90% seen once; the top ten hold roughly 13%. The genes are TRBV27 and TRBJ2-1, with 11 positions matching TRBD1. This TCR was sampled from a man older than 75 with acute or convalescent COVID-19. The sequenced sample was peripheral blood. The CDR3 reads CASSLGTGGNEQFF. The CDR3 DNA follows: TGTGCCAGCAGTCTAGGGACAGGGGGCAATGAGCAGTTCTTC.